Below are 25 T cell receptor beta chains sequenced from a single sample in a study of cytomegalovirus exposure and HLA in healthy donors. This PCR relied on a set of 60 Vbeta primers and 13 Jbeta primers. Using immunoSEQ multiplex PCR, the repertoire was profiled, and TCRdb retains in-frame clones only, with some absent. This sample has 120,000 to 150,000 clones; around 78% occur once, and the top ten carry roughly 1.7%. Sequencing was done on a sample of PBMCs. These receptors all come from a woman aged 18-30 years in good health and CMV-seronegative.

This chain links TRBV29-1 with TRBJ2-2; 8 nucleotides align to TRBD2. Germline V gives CDR1 SQVTM, CDR2 ANQGSEA. Losses at the gene ends were 1 base for V and 0 bases for J; bases not matched to a gene: 16. CDR3 length: 20 amino acids. CDR3 DNA: TGCAGCGTTGAAGGGGTAGCGGCGGCGGGAGGTATCGCGAACACCGGGGAGCTGTTTTTT. This codes for CSVEGVAAAGGIANTGELFF.

V and J are TRBV6-1 and TRBJ1-2; D uncertain. Trimming took off 3 bases at V and 4 bases at J, with 9 bases between the two ends. Germline-derived CDR1 and CDR2 are MNHNS and SASEGT. The CDR3 length is 13 residues. The CDR3 region is CASSDTVSYGYTF. The CDR3 nucleotides are TGTGCCAGCAGTGATACGGTGAGCTATGGCTACACCTTC.

In its sample, this clone was seen a few times. The rearrangement links TRBV12-5 to TRBJ2-7; D not certain. V gave up 0 bases and J gave up 5 bases, with 5 bases separating them. Germline V gene sequence: CDR1 LGHNT, CDR2 FRNRAP. There are 12 residues in the CDR3. The DNA for the CDR3 is TGTGCTAGTGGTTTGGTCAGGCACGAGCAGTACTTC. Amino acids: CASGLVRHEQYF.

The chain employs TRBV29-1 and TRBJ1-1; D unresolved. Trimming took off 3 bases at V and 3 bases at J, with 5 bases between the two ends. CDR3 length equals 11 residues. Looked up from germline, CDR1 is SQVTM and CDR2 is ANQGSEA. The DNA of the CDR3 is TGCAGCGTTGATCTCCACACTGAAGCTTTCTTT. As protein: CSVDLHTEAFF. Full variable domain (rest looked up from reference TRBV29-1 and TRBJ1-1): SAVISQKPSRDICQRGTSLTIQCQVDSQVTMMFWYRQQPGQSLTLIATANQGSEATYESGFVIDKFPISRPNLTFSTLTVSNMSPEDSSIYLCSVDLHTEAFFGQGTRLTVV.

This sequence joins TRBV7-2 and TRBJ1-2; TRBD1 aligns across 10 bases. Germline CDR1 SGHTA, CDR2 FQGNSA. The CDR3 consists of 15 residues. V was clipped by 5 bases and J by 4 bases; unmatched bases: 7. As DNA, the CDR3 is TGTGCCAGCAGCCCAATACGACAGGGGGCCTATGGCTACACCTTC. Protein: CASSPIRQGAYGYTF.

The genes are TRBV11-2 and TRBJ1-2; 7 nucleotides line up with TRBD1. J lost 7 bases, V lost 5 bases, and 10 bases had no gene match. The CDR3 has 14 amino acids. CDR1 is SGHAT and CDR2 is FQNNGV in the germline V gene. CDR3 DNA sequence: TGTGCCAGCAGCACGACGACAGGGCCACTTGGCTACACCTTC. Protein product: CASSTTTGPLGYTF.

CDR3 amino acids: CASSPLYGKLFF. In DNA form, the CDR3 reads TGTGCCAGCAGTCCCCTTTACGGAAAACTGTTTTTT. The chain couples TRBV27 to TRBJ1-4, with D uncertain. Trimming left V 5 bases short and J 10 bases short, with 11 bases between. The length of the CDR3 is 12 residues. The germline V gene has CDR1 MNHEY and CDR2 SMNVEV (reference sequence).

The chain's CDR3 is CASSFGLAGGHEQFF. The CDR3 DNA sequence: TGCGCCAGCAGCTTTGGACTAGCGGGGGGGCATGAGCAGTTCTTC. The rearrangement uses TRBV5-1 and TRBJ2-1, with 15 bases aligning to TRBD2. V shed 2 bases, J shed 8 bases, and the junction held 2 bases outside the gene matches. The CDR3 length is 15 residues. Germline lookup yields CDR1 SGHRS and CDR2 YFSETQ.

The chain recombines TRBV28 with TRBJ1-3; 8 bases align to TRBD1. Germline loops: CDR1 MDHEN, CDR2 SYDVKM. V was pared by 5 bases and J by 4 bases, with 4 bases of the junction left unmatched. CDR3 length: 14 residues. The CDR3 loop is CASSENRGGNTIYF. The CDR3 nucleotides are TGTGCCAGCAGTGAAAACAGGGGGGGAAACACCATATATTTT.

The chain couples TRBV7-3 to TRBJ1-2; 7 nucleotides align to TRBD1. The junction had 3 bases not matched to a gene; V was cut back by 0 bases and J by 2 bases. In germline, CDR1 is SGHTA, CDR2 FQGTGA. The CDR3 runs to 15 residues. This chain's CDR3 is CASSLTGTENYGYTF. CDR3 nucleotide sequence: TGTGCCAGCAGCTTAACCGGGACAGAAAACTATGGCTACACCTTC.

J is TRBJ2-2 and V is TRBV25-1; a possible D gene is TRBD2 (5 bases). Trimming took 3 bases from V and 5 from J, leaving 10 bases between them. The CDR3 consists of 14 residues. Germline assignment: CDR1 MGHDK and CDR2 SYGVNS. In nucleotides, the CDR3 is TGTGCCAGCAGTGAGATAGGGAGAACCGGGGAGCTGTTTTTT. This translates into CASSEIGRTGELFF.

This clone came up a few times. The genes are TRBV4-3 and TRBJ2-3; tentative D call: TRBD1 (6 bases). The CDR3 is 15 residues long. Germline V gene sequence: CDR1 LGHNA, CDR2 YSLEER. Trimming took 1 base from V and 5 from J, leaving 13 bases between them. CDR3 sequence: CASSQVQGEGDTQYF. CDR3 bases: TGCGCCAGCAGCCAAGTACAGGGTGAGGGAGATACGCAGTATTTT.

The genes are TRBV7-9 and TRBJ1-2; D not resolved. The CDR3 loop spans 16 amino acids. V was cut by 2 bases and J by 3 bases, with 16 bases left in between. Germline CDR1 is SEHNR and CDR2 is FQNEAQ (reference sequence). CDR3 sequence (DNA): TGTGCCAGCAGCTTAAGGAACACCGAGCGAGACTATGGCTACACCTTC. This codes for CASSLRNTERDYGYTF.

Here the CDR3 DNA reads TGTGCCAGCACACGGGATAATGGGGCCAACGTCCTGACTTTC. Amino acids: CASTRDNGANVLTF. The V and J genes are TRBV9 and TRBJ2-6; tentative D call: TRBD2 (5 bases). Per the germline V gene, CDR1 is SGDLS and CDR2 is YYNGEE. CDR3 length: 14 residues. Deletions cut 6 bases from V and 3 bases from J, with 10 bases between.

The sample holds one count of this clone. V usage is TRBV6-5 and J usage is TRBJ1-6; 8 bases map to TRBD1. Losses at the gene ends were 2 bases for V and 9 bases for J; bases not matched to a gene: 3. The V gene's germline CDR1 is MNHEY and CDR2 SVGAGI. The CDR3 runs 14 residues. The CDR3, as DNA: TGTGCCAGCAGTTACAACAGGGGGACTTCACCCCTCCACTTT. The encoded protein is CASSYNRGTSPLHF.

The chain carries TRBV5-4 and TRBJ2-1; no reliable D call. The CDR3 totals 15 residues. V gave up 4 bases and J gave up 6 bases, with 17 bases separating them. Germline CDR1 SGHNT, CDR2 YYREEE (reference sequence). The CDR3 DNA sequence: TGTGCCAGCAGCCCCGGCGGCATCGGCGGCAATGAGCAGTTCTTC. Protein: CASSPGGIGGNEQFF.

In DNA, the CDR3 is TGCGCCAGCAGCTTGGCGGCAGGGCCGTCTGGAAACACCATATATTTT. As protein: CASSLAAGPSGNTIYF. V is TRBV5-1 and J is TRBJ1-3; a possible D gene is TRBD1 (5 bases). From germline, CDR1 is SGHRS and CDR2 YFSETQ. The V end was cut by 0 bases, the J end by 1 base, with 11 bases between. The length of the CDR3 is 16 residues.

The rearrangement links TRBV6-5 to TRBJ2-4; weak D call: TRBD2 (6 bases). V was cut by 6 bases and J by 8 bases, with 20 bases left in between. The CDR3 is 15 residues long. The germline V gene has CDR1 MNHEY and CDR2 SVGAGI. Here the CDR3 DNA reads TGTGCCAGCAGCAATAGTATGAAGGAGGGAGACATTCAGTACTTC. Its protein is CASSNSMKEGDIQYF.

V gene TRBV2 combines with J gene TRBJ1-1, with D uncertain. The germline CDR1 and CDR2 sequences are SNHLY and FYNNEI. V lost 3 bases to trimming and J lost 1 base, with 12 bases between them. The CDR3 is 15 amino acids. CDR3 region: CASSDTLTGNTEAFF. CDR3 coding DNA: TGTGCCAGCAGTGACACTCTGACTGGGAACACTGAAGCTTTCTTT.

CDR3 DNA sequence: TGTGCCAGCAGTTCCCAATACAGGGGGCTCGGCTACGAGCAGTACTTC. It is translated as CASSSQYRGLGYEQYF. V usage is TRBV6-5 and J usage is TRBJ2-7, with 9 bases fitting TRBD1. CDR3 size: 16 residues. The germline gives CDR1 MNHEY, CDR2 SVGAGI. V lost 4 bases, J lost 3 bases, and 10 bases stayed unmatched.

The gene calls are TRBV12-5 and TRBJ2-2; 10 bases match TRBD1. The CDR3 has 17 residues. From germline, CDR1 is LGHNT and CDR2 FRNRAP. V shed 0 bases, J shed 5 bases, and the junction held 6 bases outside the gene matches. The CDR3 region has the DNA TGTGCTAGTGGTTTGGTCAGGACAGGGGGAGGGACCGGGGAGCTGTTTTTT. It yields the protein CASGLVRTGGGTGELFF.

This chain links TRBV10-3 with TRBJ2-1, with D possibly matching TRBD2 (6 bases). The CDR3 runs 19 residues. V lost 3 bases to trimming and J lost 5 bases, with 26 bases between them. Per the germline V gene, CDR1 is ENHRY and CDR2 is SYGVKD. CDR3 residues: CAISEWIGRKRWGDNEQFF. Written as DNA, the CDR3 is TGTGCCATCAGTGAATGGATAGGGCGGAAGCGGTGGGGGGACAATGAGCAGTTCTTC.

The CDR3 reads CASSFLWPGQAETQYF. The CDR3 nucleotides are TGTGCCAGCAGTTTTCTCTGGCCAGGGCAGGCGGAGACCCAGTACTTC. The chain is built from TRBV13 and TRBJ2-5; weak D call: TRBD1 (5 bases). Germline V gene data show CDR1 as PRHDT and CDR2 as FYEKMQ (reference sequence). Trimming took 6 bases from V and 5 from J, leaving 22 bases between them. The CDR3 is 16 residues long.

The chain joins TRBV10-3 to TRBJ2-2; TRBD2 matches 10 bases. Germline V gene sequence: CDR1 ENHRY, CDR2 SYGVKD. The CDR3 has 16 residues. J lost 3 bases, V lost 10 bases, and 11 bases had no gene match. This CDR3 is CATRTAGLADTGELFF. CDR3 DNA: TGTGCCACTCGGACAGCCGGACTAGCGGACACCGGGGAGCTGTTTTTT.

The chain couples TRBV7-2 to TRBJ2-1; D is possibly TRBD2 (5 bases). CDR1 and CDR2 from the germline V gene are SGHTA and FQGNSA. The germline V and J ends were trimmed by 5 bases and 5 bases, with 16 bases remaining between them. The CDR3 sequence is 15 residues long. The CDR3 DNA is TGTGCCAGCAGCCACCCCCCCGGAGGACACAATGAGCAGTTCTTC. Translated: CASSHPPGGHNEQFF.